Listed below are T cell receptor beta chains from one sample, sequenced in a study of cytomegalovirus exposure and HLA in healthy donors. TCRdb's copy holds only in-frame clones and misses some; the assay was immunoSEQ multiplex PCR. The repertoire consists of more than 85,000 clones, with around 75% occurring once and the leading ten covering less than 2.5%. The specimen was PBMCs. The source is a man in his thirties or forties in good health and CMV-seronegative. Both conserved end residues are part of each CDR3. Fields, in order: V gene, D gene, J gene, clone size, CDR3 protein, CDR3 DNA. The D gene is left open where the match is weak. Where a row states a size, it is once, few, many or the class of an expanded clone; other rows omit it.

>TRBV11-2|.|TRBJ2-3|.
CASSLVRGAGTDTQYF
TGTGCCAGCAGCTTAGTCCGGGGGGCGGGCACAGATACGCAGTATTTT
>TRBV7-9|.|TRBJ1-2|.
CASSFGANYGYTF
TGTGCCAGCAGCTTTGGGGCGAACTATGGCTACACCTTC
>TRBV11-2|.|TRBJ2-1|.
CASSLARYNEQFF
TGTGCCAGCAGCTTAGCCAGGTACAATGAGCAGTTCTTC
>TRBV5-4|.|TRBJ1-1|.
CASGLILGAEAFF
TGTGCCAGCGGCCTCATTTTAGGGGCTGAAGCTTTCTTT
>TRBV12-5|TRBD1|TRBJ1-1|.
CASGRDRGSMNTEAFF
TGTGCTAGTGGTAGGGACAGGGGTTCCATGAACACTGAAGCTTTCTTT
>TRBV5-4|.|TRBJ1-6|.
CASSPAQGHINSPLHF
TGTGCCAGCAGTCCGGCCCAGGGACACATTAATTCACCCCTCCACTTT
>TRBV7-2|TRBD1|TRBJ2-7|.
CASSLTGGSYEQYF
TGTGCCAGCAGCTTGACAGGGGGCTCCTACGAGCAGTACTTC
>TRBV7-9|.|TRBJ2-7|.
CASSSGVNYEQYF
TGTGCCAGCAGCTCAGGGGTAAACTACGAGCAGTACTTC
>TRBV7-2|TRBD2|TRBJ2-1|.
CASSLELAGGYNEQFF
TGTGCCAGCAGCTTAGAACTAGCGGGGGGATACAATGAGCAGTTCTTC
>TRBV5-1|TRBD1|TRBJ2-5|.
CASSSGQQETQYF
TGCGCCAGCAGCTCGGGACAGCAAGAGACCCAGTACTTC
>TRBV9|TRBD1|TRBJ1-1|.
CASSPRTGVGEKAFF
TGTGCCAGCAGCCCCAGGACAGGAGTTGGGGAAAAAGCTTTCTTT
>TRBV6-5|.|TRBJ2-7|.
CASSYSGHETYEQYF
TGTGCCAGCAGTTACTCGGGACATGAGACCTACGAGCAGTACTTC
>TRBV27|.|TRBJ2-1|few
CASSIVGDPFGEQFF
TGTGCCAGCAGTATAGTGGGAGATCCGTTTGGTGAGCAGTTCTTC
>TRBV28|TRBD1|TRBJ2-5|.
CASSLEGAYQETQYF
TGTGCCAGCAGTCTCGAGGGGGCTTACCAAGAGACCCAGTACTTC
>TRBV2|.|TRBJ2-7|.
CASRGDTYEQYF
TGTGCCAGCAGGGGGGACACCTACGAGCAGTACTTC
>TRBV5-1|TRBD1|TRBJ1-1|few
CASSFEQGEAFF
TGCGCCAGCAGCTTTGAACAGGGGGAAGCTTTCTTT
>TRBV7-9|.|TRBJ2-2|.
CASSGQASGELFF
TGTGCCAGCAGCGGTCAGGCGTCCGGGGAGCTGTTTTTT
>TRBV15|.|TRBJ2-4|.
CATSRDRGALNIQYF
TGTGCCACCAGCAGAGATCGCGGGGCCCTAAACATTCAGTACTTC
>TRBV30|.|TRBJ1-5|few
CAWSRVGGNQPQHF
TGTGCCTGGAGTCGGGTCGGGGGGAATCAGCCCCAGCATTTT
>TRBV25-1|TRBD1|TRBJ1-6|once
CASRQGRSPLHF
TGTGCCAGCAGACAGGGGAGGTCACCCCTCCACTTT
>TRBV9|.|TRBJ1-5|.
CASSVGGLVNQPQHF
TGTGCCAGCAGCGTAGGGGGGCTCGTTAATCAGCCCCAGCATTTT
>TRBV6-1|.|TRBJ2-5|.
CASSEQTGWRETQYF
TGTGCCAGCAGTGAACAGACGGGGTGGAGGGAGACCCAGTACTTC
>TRBV30|TRBD1|TRBJ2-1|.
CAWNSGGVYNEQFF
TGTGCCTGGAATTCAGGGGGCGTTTACAATGAGCAGTTCTTC
>TRBV5-1|.|TRBJ2-1|.
CASSLAYAGTRMGNEQFF
TGCGCCAGCAGCTTGGCCTATGCCGGGACAAGGATGGGAAATGAGCAGTTCTTC
>TRBV28|TRBD1|TRBJ2-7|.
CASSSPGTGGFFEQYF
TGTGCCAGCAGTTCCCCCGGGACAGGGGGCTTTTTCGAGCAGTACTTC
>TRBV19|TRBD1|TRBJ2-5|.
CASSGTVQETQYF
TGTGCCAGTAGTGGGACAGTCCAAGAGACCCAGTACTTC
>TRBV7-6|TRBD1|TRBJ2-7|few
CASSSWTGLEQYF
TGTGCCAGCAGCTCCTGGACAGGGCTCGAGCAGTACTTC
>TRBV28|.|TRBJ1-1|.
CASTNSRNTEAFF
TGTGCCAGCACCAACTCTCGGAACACTGAAGCTTTCTTT
>TRBV7-2|.|TRBJ2-3|.
CASSFFKDTQYF
TGTGCCAGCAGCTTCTTTAAAGATACGCAGTATTTT
>TRBV7-2|.|TRBJ1-2|.
CASSSGLGGYGYTF
TGTGCCAGCAGCTCCGGGTTAGGGGGCTATGGCTACACCTTC
>TRBV29-1|TRBD1|TRBJ1-3|.
CSATGQGSGNTIYF
TGCAGCGCTACGGGACAGGGCTCTGGAAACACCATATATTTT
>TRBV7-7|.|TRBJ2-1|.
CASSPAAGTYNEQFF
TGTGCCAGCAGTCCTGCCGCGGGGACGTACAATGAGCAGTTCTTC
>TRBV18|.|TRBJ2-1|few
CASSPYSSYNEQFF
TGTGCCAGCTCACCATATAGCTCCTACAATGAGCAGTTCTTC
>TRBV6-5|.|TRBJ1-5|few
CASSYRESQPQHF
TGTGCCAGCAGTTACAGGGAGAGTCAGCCCCAGCATTTT
>TRBV5-5|.|TRBJ1-2|few
CASIIEAGRGGYTF
TGTGCCAGCATCATCGAGGCAGGGAGGGGCGGCTACACCTTC
>TRBV7-9|.|TRBJ1-4|.
CASSLAQEGEKLFF
TGTGCCAGCAGCTTAGCTCAGGAAGGTGAAAAACTGTTTTTT
>TRBV21-1|.|TRBJ1-5|.
CASSKDGQGKGNQPQHF
TGTGCCAGCAGCAAAGACGGACAGGGAAAAGGCAATCAGCCCCAGCATTTT
>TRBV27|TRBD1|TRBJ2-3|.
CASSPNFRDRADTQYF
TGTGCCAGCAGTCCGAACTTCCGGGACAGGGCTGATACGCAGTATTTT
>TRBV6-1|TRBD1|TRBJ2-2|.
CASSTGGAGTGELFF
TGTGCCAGCAGTACAGGGGGCGCGGGCACCGGGGAGCTGTTTTTT
>TRBV28|.|TRBJ2-7|.
CATQGQGIYEQYF
TGTGCCACCCAAGGGCAGGGTATCTACGAGCAGTACTTC
>TRBV6-5|TRBD1|TRBJ1-1|.
CASSRRQGPTEAFF
TGTGCCAGCAGCCGAAGACAGGGTCCCACTGAAGCTTTCTTT
>TRBV5-1|.|TRBJ1-3|.
CASSSRPTAGGNTIYF
TGCGCCAGCAGCTCAAGACCTACGGCGGGGGGAAACACCATATATTTT
>TRBV2|TRBD1|TRBJ1-2|few
CASRSGGYGYTF
TGTGCCAGCAGGTCAGGGGGCTATGGCTACACCTTC
>TRBV6-5|TRBD1|TRBJ1-2|.
CASSYSMNAGGYGYTF
TGTGCCAGCAGTTACTCGATGAATGCAGGGGGCTATGGCTACACCTTC
>TRBV2|.|TRBJ2-7|.
CASKFQGYEQYF
TGTGCCAGCAAATTCCAGGGTTACGAGCAGTACTTC
>TRBV7-8|.|TRBJ2-3|few
CASSSRETTTDTQYF
TGTGCCAGCAGCTCGCGGGAAACCACCACAGATACGCAGTATTTT
>TRBV9|.|TRBJ2-5|.
CASSVAPQGTKETQYF
TGTGCCAGCAGCGTAGCTCCCCAGGGGACGAAAGAGACCCAGTACTTC